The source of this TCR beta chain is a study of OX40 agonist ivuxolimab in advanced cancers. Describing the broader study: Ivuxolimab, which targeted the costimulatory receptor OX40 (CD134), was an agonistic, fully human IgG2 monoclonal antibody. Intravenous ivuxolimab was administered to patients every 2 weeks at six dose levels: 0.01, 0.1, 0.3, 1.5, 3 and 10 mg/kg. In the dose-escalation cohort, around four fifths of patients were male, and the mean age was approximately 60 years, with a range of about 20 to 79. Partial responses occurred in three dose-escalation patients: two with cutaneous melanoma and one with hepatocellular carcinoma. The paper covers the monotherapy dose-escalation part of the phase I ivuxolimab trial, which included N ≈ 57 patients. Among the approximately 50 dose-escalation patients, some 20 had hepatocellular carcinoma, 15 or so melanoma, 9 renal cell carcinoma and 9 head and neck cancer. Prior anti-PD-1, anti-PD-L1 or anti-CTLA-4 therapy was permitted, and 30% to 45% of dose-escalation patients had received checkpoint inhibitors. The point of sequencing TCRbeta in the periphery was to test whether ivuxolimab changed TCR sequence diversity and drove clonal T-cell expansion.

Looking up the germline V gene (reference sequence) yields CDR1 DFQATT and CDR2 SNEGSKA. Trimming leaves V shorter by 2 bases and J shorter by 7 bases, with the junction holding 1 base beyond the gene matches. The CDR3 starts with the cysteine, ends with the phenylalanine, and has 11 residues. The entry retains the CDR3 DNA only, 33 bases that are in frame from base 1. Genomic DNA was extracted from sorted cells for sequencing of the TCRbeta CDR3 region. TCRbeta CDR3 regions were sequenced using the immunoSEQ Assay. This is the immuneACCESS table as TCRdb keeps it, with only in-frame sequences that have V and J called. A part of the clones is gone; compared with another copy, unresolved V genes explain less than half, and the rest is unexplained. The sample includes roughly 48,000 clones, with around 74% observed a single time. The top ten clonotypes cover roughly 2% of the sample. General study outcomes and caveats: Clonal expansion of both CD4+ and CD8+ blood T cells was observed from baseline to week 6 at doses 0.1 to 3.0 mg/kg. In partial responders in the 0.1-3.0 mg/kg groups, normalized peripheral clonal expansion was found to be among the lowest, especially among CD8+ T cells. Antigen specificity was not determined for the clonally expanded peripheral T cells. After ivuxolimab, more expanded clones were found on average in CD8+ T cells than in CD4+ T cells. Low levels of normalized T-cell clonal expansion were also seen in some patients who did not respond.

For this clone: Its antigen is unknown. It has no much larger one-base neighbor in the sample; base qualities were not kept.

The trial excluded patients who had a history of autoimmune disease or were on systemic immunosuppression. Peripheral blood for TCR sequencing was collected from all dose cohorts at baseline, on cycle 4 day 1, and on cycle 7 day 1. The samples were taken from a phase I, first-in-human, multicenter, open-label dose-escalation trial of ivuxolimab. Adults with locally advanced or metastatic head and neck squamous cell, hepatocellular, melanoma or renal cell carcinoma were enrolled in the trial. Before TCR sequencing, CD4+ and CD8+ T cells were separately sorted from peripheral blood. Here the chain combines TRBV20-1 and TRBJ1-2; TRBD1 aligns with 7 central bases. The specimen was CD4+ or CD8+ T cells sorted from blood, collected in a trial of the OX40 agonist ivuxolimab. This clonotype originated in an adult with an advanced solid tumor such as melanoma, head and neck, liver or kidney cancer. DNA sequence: TGCAGTGCTAGAAGACAGGGTGGCTACACCTTC. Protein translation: CSARRQGGYTF.